Below are 14 T cell receptor beta chains sequenced from a single sample in a study of cytomegalovirus exposure and HLA in healthy donors (dated by TCRdb to the late 2010s). The library was made by the immunoSEQ multiplex PCR assay. The table was pulled from immuneACCESS by TCRdb, which kept in-frame rearrangements only. Such tables lose some clones; where checked, under half of the loss comes from unresolved V genes, and the rest has no known cause. Counted in this sample were about 82,000 clones; approximately 93% of them appeared once. Clones ranked in the top ten supply approximately 0.7% of the sample. The sequencing input was PBMCs. The receptors originated from a man younger than 35 in good health and CMV-seronegative.

The gene calls are TRBV7-2 and TRBJ2-1; the match to TRBD2 covers 10 bases. Germline V lookup: CDR1 SGHTA, CDR2 FQGNSA. There are 15 residues in the CDR3. V was clipped by 6 bases and J by 4 bases; unmatched bases: 6. The CDR3 loop is CASRPGLAIYNEQFF. The CDR3 DNA reads TGTGCCAGCAGGCCGGGACTAGCGATATACAATGAGCAGTTCTTC.

The genes are TRBV9 and TRBJ2-5; TRBD1 aligns across 9 bases. J was trimmed by 5 bases and V by 3 bases; bases with no gene match: 14. CDR1 and CDR2 from the germline V gene are SGDLS and YYNGEE. The CDR3 runs to 17 residues. The DNA of the CDR3 is TGTGCCAGCAGCGCATCTAAACAGGGGGCGGGATGGGAGACCCAGTACTTC. Translation: CASSASKQGAGWETQYF.

The chain is built from TRBV2 and TRBJ2-7; 8 bases are a match to TRBD1. The V gene end was trimmed by 5 bases and the J gene end by 0 bases; junction bases not matched to a gene: 6. Germline CDR1 reads SNHLY; CDR2 reads FYNNEI. This CDR3 is built from 15 residues. In DNA, the CDR3 is TGTGCCAGCAGTCCGGACAGGGCGATCTCCTACGAGCAGTACTTC. Its protein is CASSPDRAISYEQYF.

This sequence joins TRBV28 and TRBJ1-2, with TRBD1 as a possible D gene (5 bases). This CDR3 region has 14 residues. V was clipped by 1 base and J by 8 bases, with 14 bases between them. Per germline, CDR1 MDHEN and CDR2 SYDVKM. CDR3 bases: TGTGCCAGCAGTTTATCTACTGGGGGGATAGGCTACACCTTC. Encoded protein: CASSLSTGGIGYTF.

The rearrangement joins TRBV7-2 to TRBJ2-1; 8 bases are a match to TRBD1. CDR3 length equals 15 residues. The V segment lost 5 bases and the J segment 7 bases; nucleotides outside the gene matches: 10. Germline CDR1 and CDR2: SGHTA and FQGNSA. The CDR3 sequence: CASSLQGALSNEQFF. The CDR3 region has the DNA TGTGCCAGCAGCCTCCAGGGGGCGCTTTCAAATGAGCAGTTCTTC.

The rearrangement uses TRBV6-5 and TRBJ2-7; 9 bases match TRBD2. Trimming took 1 base from V and 0 from J; bases not matched to a gene: 4. Per germline, CDR1 MNHEY and CDR2 SVGAGI. The CDR3 sequence is 16 residues long. The CDR3 DNA reads TGTGCCAGCAGTTACTTTAGCGGGGGCCCCTCCTACGAGCAGTACTTC. Its translation is CASSYFSGGPSYEQYF.

The chain is built from TRBV5-1 and TRBJ2-5, with TRBD2 as a possible D gene (6 bases). Germline CDR1 reads SGHRS; CDR2 reads YFSETQ. The CDR3 runs 13 residues. Trimming removed 5 bases from V and 3 bases from J, with 11 bases in between. The CDR3 sequence is CASSRSGEETQYF. The DNA of the CDR3 is TGCGCCAGCAGTCGGTCGGGGGAAGAGACCCAGTACTTC.

The chain uses TRBV5-1 and TRBJ1-6; 7 bases line up with TRBD1. The length of the CDR3 is 17 residues. After removal of 0 bases from V and 6 bases from J, the junction contained 9 bases not matched to a gene. Germline loops: CDR1 SGHRS, CDR2 YFSETQ. CDR3 DNA sequence: TGCGCCAGCAGCTTGGACCCCAGACAGGGAACTAATTCACCCCTCCACTTT. Protein product: CASSLDPRQGTNSPLHF.

This chain links TRBV5-4 with TRBJ1-5; D may be TRBD1 (6 bases). With 5 bases removed from V and 4 bases from J, the gap between germline ends came to 10 bases. CDR1 SGHNT and CDR2 YYREEE come from the germline V gene (reference sequence). The CDR3 is 13 amino acids. This chain's CDR3 is CASSFDRNQPQHF. DNA for the CDR3: TGTGCCAGCAGTTTCGACAGGAATCAGCCCCAGCATTTT.

The chain joins TRBV18 to TRBJ2-1; 7 positions agree with TRBD1. The junction had 10 bases not matched to a gene; V was cut back by 2 bases and J by 0 bases. This CDR3 has 18 amino acids. Germline V gene data show CDR1 as KGHSH and CDR2 as LQKENI. CDR3 nucleotide sequence: TGTGCCAGCTCACCAAAAGCACAGGGGCCAATCTCCTACAATGAGCAGTTCTTC. Its protein is CASSPKAQGPISYNEQFF.

This sequence joins TRBV6-5 and TRBJ1-4, with a weak D call TRBD1 (5 bases). V lost 4 bases and J 5 bases, leaving 11 bases between the germline ends. The V gene's germline CDR1 is MNHEY and CDR2 SVGAGI. The CDR3 consists of 14 residues. In nucleotides, the CDR3 is TGTGCCAGCAGTTCATTGGGGGGAAATGAAAAACTGTTTTTT. Translating gives CASSSLGGNEKLFF.

The rearrangement uses TRBV19 and TRBJ1-6, with TRBD1 matching over 9 bases. V lost 6 bases to trimming and J lost 14 bases; unmatched junction nucleotides: 14. The germline gives CDR1 LNHDA, CDR2 SQIVND (reference sequence). The CDR3 runs 15 residues. In DNA, the CDR3 is TGTGCCAGTAGCCCCACCCCGGGACAGGGCTCTGCCCTCCACTTT. This sequence encodes CASSPTPGQGSALHF.

The chain couples TRBV6-5 to TRBJ2-5; 7 bases are shared with TRBD2. CDR1 is MNHEY and CDR2 is SVGAGI in the germline V gene. The CDR3 length is 16 residues. V shed 0 bases and J 2 bases; nucleotides not matched to a gene: 6. Here the CDR3 reads CASSYSPDGGQETQYF. CDR3 nucleotides: TGTGCCAGCAGTTACTCCCCAGACGGGGGGCAAGAGACCCAGTACTTC.

In this sample, this clone turned up once. The rearrangement links TRBV7-3 to TRBJ2-7, with 9 nucleotides matching TRBD2. Germline V gene lookup returns CDR1 SGHTA and CDR2 FQGTGA. This CDR3 region has 17 residues. V gave up 0 bases and J gave up 2 bases; unmatched junction bases: 8. The CDR3 nucleotides are TGTGCCAGCAGCTTAACGGGGGGTAGCGGGAGTGCCTACGAGCAGTACTTC. Its protein product is CASSLTGGSGSAYEQYF.